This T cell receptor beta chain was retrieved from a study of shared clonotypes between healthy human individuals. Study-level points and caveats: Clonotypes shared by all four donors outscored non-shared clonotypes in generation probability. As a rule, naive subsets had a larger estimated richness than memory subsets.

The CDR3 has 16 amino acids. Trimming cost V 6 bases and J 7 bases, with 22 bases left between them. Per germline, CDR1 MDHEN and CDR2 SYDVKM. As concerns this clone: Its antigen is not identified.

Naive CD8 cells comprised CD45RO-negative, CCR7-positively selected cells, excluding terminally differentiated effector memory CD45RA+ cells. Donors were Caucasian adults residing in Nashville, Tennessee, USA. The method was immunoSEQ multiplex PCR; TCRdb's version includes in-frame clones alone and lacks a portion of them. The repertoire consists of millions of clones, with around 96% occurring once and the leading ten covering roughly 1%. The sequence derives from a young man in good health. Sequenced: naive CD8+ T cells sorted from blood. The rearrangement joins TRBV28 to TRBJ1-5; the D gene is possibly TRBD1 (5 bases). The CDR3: CASSPPGGGLLQPQHF. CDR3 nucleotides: TGTGCCAGCAGCCCCCCTGGGGGTGGTCTTTTGCAGCCCCAGCATTTT.